In its sample, the clone carrying this T cell receptor (beta chain) was seen once. The target antigen is unknown. Germline trimming cut 6 bases from V and 1 base from J; bases unmatched to any gene: 6. The CDR3 contains 16 residues. Per the germline V gene, CDR1 is SGHAT and CDR2 is FQNNGV. Amplification used 60 Vbeta primers and 13 Jbeta primers. The data were produced by immunoSEQ multiplex PCR, yet TCRdb's version contains in-frame clones alone and is incomplete. The sample holds 150,000 to 200,000 clones, roughly four fifths seen once. This sample is part of a study of cytomegalovirus exposure and HLA in healthy donors. General observations from the study: CMV serostatus stood as the only immune exposure information on hand. Presence/absence comparisons presumed near-even sequencing depth among donors. In a later analysis, productive TCRs from donors in an Asian-associated ancestry cluster reportedly carried fewer N-insertions than the cohort mean.

These donors, healthy bone marrow donors, were studied. This receptor was taken from a man aged 45 to 65 in good health and CMV-seropositive. The sample was PBMCs. The chain recombines TRBV11-2 with TRBJ1-1; 12 bases match TRBD1. The CDR3 coding sequence is TGTGCCAGCAGACCCCGGGACAGGGGGCCGAACACTGAAGCTTTCTTT. This codes for CASRPRDRGPNTEAFF.